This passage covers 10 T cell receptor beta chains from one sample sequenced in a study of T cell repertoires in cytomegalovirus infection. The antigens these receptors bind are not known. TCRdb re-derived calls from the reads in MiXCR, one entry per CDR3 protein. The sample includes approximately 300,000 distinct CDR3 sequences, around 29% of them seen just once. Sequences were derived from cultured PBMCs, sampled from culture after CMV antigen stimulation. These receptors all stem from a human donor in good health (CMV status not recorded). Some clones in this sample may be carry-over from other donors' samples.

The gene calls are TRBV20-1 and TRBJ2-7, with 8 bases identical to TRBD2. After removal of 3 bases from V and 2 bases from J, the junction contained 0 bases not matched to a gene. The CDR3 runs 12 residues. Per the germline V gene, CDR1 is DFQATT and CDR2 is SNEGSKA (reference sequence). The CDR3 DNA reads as TGCAGTGCTAGCGGGAGGGCCTACGAGCAGTACTTC. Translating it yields CSASGRAYEQYF.

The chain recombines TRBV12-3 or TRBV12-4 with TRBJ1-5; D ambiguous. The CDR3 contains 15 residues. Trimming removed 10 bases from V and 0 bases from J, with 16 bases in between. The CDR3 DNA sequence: TGTGCCATCTCGACTGGAACCGCTAGCAATCAGCCCCAGCATTTT. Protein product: CAISTGTASNQPQHF.

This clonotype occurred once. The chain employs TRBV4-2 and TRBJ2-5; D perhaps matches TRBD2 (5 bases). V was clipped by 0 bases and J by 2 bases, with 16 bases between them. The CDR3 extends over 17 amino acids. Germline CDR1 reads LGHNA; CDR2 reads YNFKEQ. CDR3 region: CASSQEMTPSGQETQYF. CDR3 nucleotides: TGTGCCAGCAGCCAAGAAATGACTCCGTCGGGGCAAGAGACCCAGTACTTC.

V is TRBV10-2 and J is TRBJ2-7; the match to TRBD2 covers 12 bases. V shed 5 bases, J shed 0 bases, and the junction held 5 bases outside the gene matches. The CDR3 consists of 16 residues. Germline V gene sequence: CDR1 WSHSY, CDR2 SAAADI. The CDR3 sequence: CASSLAGGPYSYEQYF. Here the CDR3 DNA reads TGCGCCAGCAGTCTAGCGGGAGGGCCTTACTCCTACGAGCAGTACTTC.

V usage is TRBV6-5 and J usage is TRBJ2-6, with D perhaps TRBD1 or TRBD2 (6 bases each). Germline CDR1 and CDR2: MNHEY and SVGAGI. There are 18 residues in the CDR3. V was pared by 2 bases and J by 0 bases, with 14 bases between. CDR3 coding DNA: TGTGCCAGCAGTTACGGCGCAGGGGACTTCTCTGGGGCCAACGTCCTGACTTTC. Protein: CASSYGAGDFSGANVLTF.

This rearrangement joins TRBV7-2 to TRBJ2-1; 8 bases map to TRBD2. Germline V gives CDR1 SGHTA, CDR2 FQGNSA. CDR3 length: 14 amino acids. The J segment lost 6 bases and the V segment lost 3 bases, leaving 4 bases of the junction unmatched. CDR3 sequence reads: CASSLGLVSNEQFF. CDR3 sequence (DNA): TGTGCCAGCAGCTTGGGACTAGTGTCCAATGAGCAGTTCTTC.

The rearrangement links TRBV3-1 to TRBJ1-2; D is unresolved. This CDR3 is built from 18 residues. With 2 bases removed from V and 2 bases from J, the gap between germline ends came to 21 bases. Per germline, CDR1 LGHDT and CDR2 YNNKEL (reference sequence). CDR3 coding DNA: TGTGCCAGCAGCCAATTCCTCATTCGAAATTCCCAAAACTATGGCTACACCTTC. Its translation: CASSQFLIRNSQNYGYTF.

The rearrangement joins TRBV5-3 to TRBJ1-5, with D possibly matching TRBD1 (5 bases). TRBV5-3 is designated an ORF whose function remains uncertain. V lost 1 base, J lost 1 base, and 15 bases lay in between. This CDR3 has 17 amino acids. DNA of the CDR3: TGTGCCAGAAGCTTGAGAGGGCAGGGTGGGAGCAATCAGCCCCAGCATTTT. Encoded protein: CARSLRGQGGSNQPQHF.

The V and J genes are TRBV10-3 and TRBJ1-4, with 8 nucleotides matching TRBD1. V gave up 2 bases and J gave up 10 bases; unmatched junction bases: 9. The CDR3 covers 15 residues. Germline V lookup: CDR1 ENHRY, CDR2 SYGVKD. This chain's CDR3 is CAISEAGQDAGKLFF. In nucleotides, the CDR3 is TGTGCCATCAGTGAGGCGGGACAGGACGCCGGAAAACTGTTTTTT.

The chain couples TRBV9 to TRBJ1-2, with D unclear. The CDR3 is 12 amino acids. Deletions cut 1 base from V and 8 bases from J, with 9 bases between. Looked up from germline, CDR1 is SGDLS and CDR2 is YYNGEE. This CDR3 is CASSVKGKGYTF. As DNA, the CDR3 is TGTGCCAGCAGCGTAAAGGGAAAAGGCTACACCTTC.